The T cell receptor (beta chain) described here comes from a study of T cell responses to AZD1222 COVID-19 vaccine. Clones were sequenced by immunoSEQ multiplex PCR, and TCRdb holds only the in-frame ones, with some missing. The profile shows about 78,000 clones, approximately 86% of them singletons. The ends were cut back, 0 bases at V and 4 bases at J, with 13 bases in the middle. This CDR3 region has 15 residues. CDR1 and CDR2 (germline): SGDLS, YYNGEE. The chain couples TRBV9 to TRBJ1-1, with no clear D. The receptor comes from an adult in good health. The source material was peripheral blood, sampled on day 0 of AZD1222 vaccination. This CDR3 reads CASSVDPNWGTEAFF. CDR3 in DNA: TGTGCCAGCAGCGTAGACCCAAATTGGGGCACTGAAGCTTTCTTT.